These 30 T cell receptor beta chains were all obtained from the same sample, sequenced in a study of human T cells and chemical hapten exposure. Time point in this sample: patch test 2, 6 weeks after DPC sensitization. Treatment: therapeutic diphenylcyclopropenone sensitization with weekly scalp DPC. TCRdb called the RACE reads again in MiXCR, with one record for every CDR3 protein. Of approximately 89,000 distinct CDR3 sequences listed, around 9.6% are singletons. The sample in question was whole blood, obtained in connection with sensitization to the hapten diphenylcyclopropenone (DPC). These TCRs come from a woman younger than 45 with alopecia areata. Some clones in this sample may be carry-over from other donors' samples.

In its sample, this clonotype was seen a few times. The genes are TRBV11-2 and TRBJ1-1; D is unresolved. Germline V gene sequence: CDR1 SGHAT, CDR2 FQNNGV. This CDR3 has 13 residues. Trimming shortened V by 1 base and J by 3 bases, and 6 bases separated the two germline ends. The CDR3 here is CASSLAIYTEAFF. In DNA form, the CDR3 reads TGTGCCAGCAGCTTAGCGATATACACTGAAGCTTTCTTT.

Written as DNA, the CDR3 is TGCAGCGTTGGGGGCCTCGGGGATCAGCCCCAGCATTTT. As protein: CSVGGLGDQPQHF. The chain employs TRBV29-1 and TRBJ1-5; TRBD1 might be the D (5 bases). Trimming shortened V by 4 bases and J by 5 bases, and 12 bases separated the two germline ends. This CDR3 region has 13 residues. CDR1 is SQVTM, CDR2 ANQGSEA, per germline.

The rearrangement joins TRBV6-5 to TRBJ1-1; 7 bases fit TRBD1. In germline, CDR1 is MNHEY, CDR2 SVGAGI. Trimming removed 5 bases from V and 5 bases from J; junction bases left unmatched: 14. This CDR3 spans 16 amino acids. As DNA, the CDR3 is TGTGCCAGCAGTCGGCGGCATCAGGGGGGGGGTACTGAAGCTTTCTTT. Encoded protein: CASSRRHQGGGTEAFF.

The CDR3 reads CASSPVGRNTGELFF. The CDR3 DNA reads as TGTGCCAGCAGCCCCGTAGGAAGGAACACCGGGGAGCTGTTTTTT. The chain links TRBV5-6 to TRBJ2-2, with D hard to call. Trimming cost V 4 bases and J 1 base, with 11 bases left between them. The CDR3 runs 15 residues. Germline-derived CDR1 and CDR2 are SGHDT and YYEEEE.

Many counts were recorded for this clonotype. CDR3 in amino acids: CATSDPSGVYNEQFF. The CDR3 DNA sequence: TGTGCCACCAGTGATCCTAGCGGGGTCTACAATGAGCAGTTCTTC. The genes are TRBV24-1 and TRBJ2-1; the match to TRBD2 covers 9 bases. The V gene end was trimmed by 3 bases and the J gene end by 3 bases; junction bases not matched to a gene: 2. CDR3 length: 15 residues. The germline gives CDR1 KGHDR, CDR2 SFDVKD.

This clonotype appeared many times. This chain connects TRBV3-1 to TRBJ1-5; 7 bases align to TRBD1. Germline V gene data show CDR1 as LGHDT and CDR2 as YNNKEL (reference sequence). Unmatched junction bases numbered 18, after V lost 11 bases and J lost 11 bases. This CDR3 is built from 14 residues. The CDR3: CAPWRTGGMGAQHF. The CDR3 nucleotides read TGTGCCCCCTGGAGGACAGGCGGCATGGGAGCCCAGCATTTT. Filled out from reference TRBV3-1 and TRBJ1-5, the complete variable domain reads DTAVSQTPKYLVTQMGNDKSIKCEQNLGHDTMYWYKQDSKKFLKIMFSYNNKELIINETVPNRFSPKSPDKAHLNLHINSLELGDSAVYFCAPWRTGGMGAQHFGDGTRLSIL.

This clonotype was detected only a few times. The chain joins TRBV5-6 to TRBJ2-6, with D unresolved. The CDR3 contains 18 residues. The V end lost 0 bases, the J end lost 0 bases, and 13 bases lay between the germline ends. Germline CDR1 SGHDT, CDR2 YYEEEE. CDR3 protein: CASSLDWSESSGANVLTF. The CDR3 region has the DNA TGTGCCAGCAGCTTGGACTGGTCAGAGAGCTCTGGGGCCAACGTCCTGACTTTC.

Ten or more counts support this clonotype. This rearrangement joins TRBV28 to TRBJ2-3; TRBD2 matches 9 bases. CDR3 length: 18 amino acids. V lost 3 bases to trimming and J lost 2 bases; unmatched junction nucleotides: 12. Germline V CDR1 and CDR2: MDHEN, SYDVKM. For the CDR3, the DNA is TGTGCCAGCAGTTTCCTGCGGGAGGGTCCTCCACCCACAGATACGCAGTATTTT. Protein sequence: CASSFLREGPPPTDTQYF.

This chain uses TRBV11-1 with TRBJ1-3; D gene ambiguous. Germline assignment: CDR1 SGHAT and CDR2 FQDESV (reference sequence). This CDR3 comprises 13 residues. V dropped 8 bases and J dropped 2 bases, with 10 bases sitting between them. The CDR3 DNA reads TGTGCCAGCGGGCAGGAGCCTGGAAACACCATATATTTT. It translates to CASGQEPGNTIYF.

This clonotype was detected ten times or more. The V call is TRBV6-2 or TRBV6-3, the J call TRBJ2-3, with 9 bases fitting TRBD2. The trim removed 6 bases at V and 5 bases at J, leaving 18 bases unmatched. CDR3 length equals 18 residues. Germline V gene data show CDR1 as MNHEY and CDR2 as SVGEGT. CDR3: CASSYPGLAAVGLDTQYF. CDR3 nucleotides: TGTGCCAGCAGCTACCCGGGACTAGCCGCCGTTGGTCTAGATACGCAGTATTTT.

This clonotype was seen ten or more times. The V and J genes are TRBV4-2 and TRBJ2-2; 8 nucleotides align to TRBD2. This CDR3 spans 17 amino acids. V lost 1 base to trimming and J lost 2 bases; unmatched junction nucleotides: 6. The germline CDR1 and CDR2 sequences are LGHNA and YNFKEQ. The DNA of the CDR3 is TGTGCCAGCAGCCAAGGACCGGGACTAGATAACACCGGGGAGCTGTTTTTT. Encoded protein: CASSQGPGLDNTGELFF.

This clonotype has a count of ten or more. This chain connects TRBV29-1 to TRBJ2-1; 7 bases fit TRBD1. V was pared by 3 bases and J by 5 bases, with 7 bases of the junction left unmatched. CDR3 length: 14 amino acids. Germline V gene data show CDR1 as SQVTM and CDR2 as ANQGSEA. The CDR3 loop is CSVDRQGRHNEQFF. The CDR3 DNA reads TGCAGCGTTGACCGACAGGGAAGACACAATGAGCAGTTCTTC.

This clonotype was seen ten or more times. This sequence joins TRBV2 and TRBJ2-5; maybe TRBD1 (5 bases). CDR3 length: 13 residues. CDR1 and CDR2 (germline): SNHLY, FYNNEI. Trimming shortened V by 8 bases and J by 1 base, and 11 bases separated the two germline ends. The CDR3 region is CASFHQGQETQYF. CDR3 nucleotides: TGTGCCAGCTTTCATCAGGGCCAAGAGACCCAGTACTTC. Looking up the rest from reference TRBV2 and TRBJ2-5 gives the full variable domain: EPEVTQTPSHQVTQMGQEVILRCVPISNHLYFYWYRQILGQKVEFLVSFYNNEISEKSEIFDDQFSVERPDGSNFTLKIRSTKLEDSAMYFCASFHQGQETQYFGPGTRLLVL.

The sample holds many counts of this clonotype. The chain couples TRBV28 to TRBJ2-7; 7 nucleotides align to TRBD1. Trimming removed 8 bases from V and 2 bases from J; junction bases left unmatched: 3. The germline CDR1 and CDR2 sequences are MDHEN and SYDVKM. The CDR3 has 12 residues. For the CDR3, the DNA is TGTGCCAGCGCCACAGGGGCCTACGAGCAGTACTTC. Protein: CASATGAYEQYF.

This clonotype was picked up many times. The DNA of the CDR3 is TGCGCCAGCAGTGAAGAACAGGGGTGGGAGCAGTACTTC. This encodes CASSEEQGWEQYF. This chain uses TRBV10-2 with TRBJ2-7; 7 nucleotides match TRBD1. Germline loops: CDR1 WSHSY, CDR2 SAAADI. CDR3 length: 13 amino acids. J was trimmed by 7 bases and V by 3 bases; bases with no gene match: 6.

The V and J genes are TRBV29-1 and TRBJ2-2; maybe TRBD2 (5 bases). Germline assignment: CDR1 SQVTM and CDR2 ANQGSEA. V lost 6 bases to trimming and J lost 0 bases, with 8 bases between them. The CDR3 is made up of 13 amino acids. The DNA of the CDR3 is TGCAGCGTCCAACTAGCGAACACCGGGGAGCTGTTTTTT. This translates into CSVQLANTGELFF.

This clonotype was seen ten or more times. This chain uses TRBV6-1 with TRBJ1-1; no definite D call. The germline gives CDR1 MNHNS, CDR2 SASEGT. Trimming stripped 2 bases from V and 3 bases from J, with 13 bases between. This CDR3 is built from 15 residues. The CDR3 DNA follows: TGTGCCAGCAGTGAACCCCGAACAGTGGACACTGAAGCTTTCTTT. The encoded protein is CASSEPRTVDTEAFF.

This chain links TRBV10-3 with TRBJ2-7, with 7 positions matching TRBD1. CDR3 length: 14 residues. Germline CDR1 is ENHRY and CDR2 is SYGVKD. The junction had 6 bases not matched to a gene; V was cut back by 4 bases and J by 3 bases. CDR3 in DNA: TGTGCCATCAGTGTGACAGGGACCGTCTACGAGCAGTACTTC. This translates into CAISVTGTVYEQYF.

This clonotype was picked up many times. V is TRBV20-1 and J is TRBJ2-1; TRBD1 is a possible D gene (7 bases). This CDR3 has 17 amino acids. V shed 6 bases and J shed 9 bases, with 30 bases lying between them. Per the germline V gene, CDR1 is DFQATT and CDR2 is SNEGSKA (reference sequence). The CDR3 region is CSANLWGGTVVDGEQFF. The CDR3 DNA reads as TGCAGTGCCAACCTCTGGGGCGGGACAGTGGTGGACGGTGAGCAGTTCTTC.

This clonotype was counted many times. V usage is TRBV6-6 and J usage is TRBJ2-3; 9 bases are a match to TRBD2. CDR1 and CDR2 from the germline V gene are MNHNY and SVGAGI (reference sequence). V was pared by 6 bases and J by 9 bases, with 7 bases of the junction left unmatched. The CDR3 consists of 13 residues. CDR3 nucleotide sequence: TGTGCCAGCAGAGGGGCGGGAGGGGGGACGCAGTATTTT. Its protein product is CASRGAGGGTQYF.

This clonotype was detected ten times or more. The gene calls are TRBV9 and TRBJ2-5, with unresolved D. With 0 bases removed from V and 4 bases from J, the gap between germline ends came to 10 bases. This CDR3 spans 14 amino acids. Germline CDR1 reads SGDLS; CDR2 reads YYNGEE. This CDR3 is CASSVGLPPETQYF. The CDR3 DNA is TGTGCCAGCAGCGTAGGCCTACCCCCAGAGACCCAGTACTTC.

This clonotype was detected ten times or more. CDR3 in amino acids: CASSQGHASNQPQHF. The CDR3 DNA follows: TGCGCCAGCAGCCAAGGACACGCTAGCAATCAGCCCCAGCATTTT. V gene TRBV4-3 combines with J gene TRBJ1-5; D call uncertain. With 1 base removed from V and 0 bases from J, the gap between germline ends came to 7 bases. Germline V CDR1 and CDR2: LGHNA, YSLEER. The CDR3 contains 15 residues.

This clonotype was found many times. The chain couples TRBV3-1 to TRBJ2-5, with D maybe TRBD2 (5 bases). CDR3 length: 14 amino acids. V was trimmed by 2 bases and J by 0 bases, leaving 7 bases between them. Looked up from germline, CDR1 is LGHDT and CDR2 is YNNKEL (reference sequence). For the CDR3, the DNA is TGTGCCAGCAGCCAACTAGCAGACCAAGAGACCCAGTACTTC. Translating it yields CASSQLADQETQYF.

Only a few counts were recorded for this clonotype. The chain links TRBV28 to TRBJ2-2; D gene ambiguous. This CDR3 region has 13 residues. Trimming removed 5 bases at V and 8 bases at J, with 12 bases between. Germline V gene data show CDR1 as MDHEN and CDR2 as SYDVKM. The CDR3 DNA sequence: TGTGCCAGCAGTGTCAGATTTCCGGGGGAGCTGTTTTTT. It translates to CASSVRFPGELFF.

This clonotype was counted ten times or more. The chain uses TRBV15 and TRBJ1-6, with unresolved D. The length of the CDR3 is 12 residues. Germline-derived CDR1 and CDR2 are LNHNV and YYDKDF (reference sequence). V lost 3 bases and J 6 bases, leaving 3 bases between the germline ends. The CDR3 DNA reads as TGTGCCACCAGCAGTGTTAATTCACCCCTCCACTTT. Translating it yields CATSSVNSPLHF.

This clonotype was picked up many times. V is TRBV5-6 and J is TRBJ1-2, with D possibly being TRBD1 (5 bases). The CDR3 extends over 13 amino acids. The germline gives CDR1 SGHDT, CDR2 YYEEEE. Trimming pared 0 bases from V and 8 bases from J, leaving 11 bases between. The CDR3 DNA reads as TGTGCCAGCAGCTTGGTTAGGGGCCGGGGCTACACCTTC. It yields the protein CASSLVRGRGYTF.

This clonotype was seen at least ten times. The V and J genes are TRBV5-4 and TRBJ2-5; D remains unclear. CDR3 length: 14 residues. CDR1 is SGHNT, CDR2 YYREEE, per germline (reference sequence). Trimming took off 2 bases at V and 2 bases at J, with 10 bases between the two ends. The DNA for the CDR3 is TGTGCCAGCAGCTTAGGGTCAGGTCAAGAGACCCAGTACTTC. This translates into CASSLGSGQETQYF.

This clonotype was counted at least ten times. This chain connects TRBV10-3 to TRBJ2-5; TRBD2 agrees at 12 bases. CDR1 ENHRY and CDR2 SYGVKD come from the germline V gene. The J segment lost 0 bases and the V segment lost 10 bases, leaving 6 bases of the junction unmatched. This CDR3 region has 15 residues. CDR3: CATHGLAGNQETQYF. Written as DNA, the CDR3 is TGTGCCACCCACGGACTAGCGGGGAACCAAGAGACCCAGTACTTC.

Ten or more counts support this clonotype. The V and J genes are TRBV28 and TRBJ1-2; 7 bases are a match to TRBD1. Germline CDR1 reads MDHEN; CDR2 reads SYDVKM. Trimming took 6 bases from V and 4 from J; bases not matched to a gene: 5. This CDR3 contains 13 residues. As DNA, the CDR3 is TGTGCCAGCAGCCAAGGACAGGCCTATGGCTACACCTTC. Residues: CASSQGQAYGYTF.

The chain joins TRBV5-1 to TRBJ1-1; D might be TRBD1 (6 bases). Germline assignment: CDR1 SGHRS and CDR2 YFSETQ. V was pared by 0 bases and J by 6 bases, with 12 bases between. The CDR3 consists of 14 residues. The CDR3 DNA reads TGCGCCAGCAGCTTGGACAGGGTACGAGCTGAAGCTTTCTTT. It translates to CASSLDRVRAEAFF.